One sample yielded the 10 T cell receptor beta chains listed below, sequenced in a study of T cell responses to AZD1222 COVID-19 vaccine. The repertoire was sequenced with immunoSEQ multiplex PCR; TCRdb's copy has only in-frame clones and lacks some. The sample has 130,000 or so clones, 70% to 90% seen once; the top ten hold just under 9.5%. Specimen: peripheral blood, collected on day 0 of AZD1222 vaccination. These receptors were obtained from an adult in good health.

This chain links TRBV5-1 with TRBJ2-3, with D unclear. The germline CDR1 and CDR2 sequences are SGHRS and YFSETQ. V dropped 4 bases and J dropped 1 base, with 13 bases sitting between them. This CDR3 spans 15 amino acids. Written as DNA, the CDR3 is TGCGCCAGCAGCCTCGTTAATGGGGGCACAGATACGCAGTATTTT. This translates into CASSLVNGGTDTQYF. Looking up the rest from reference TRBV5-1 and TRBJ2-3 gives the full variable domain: KAGVTQTPRYLIKTRGQQVTLSCSPISGHRSVSWYQQTPGQGLQFLFEYFSETQRNKGNFPGRFSGRQFSNSRSEMNVSTLELGDSALYLCASSLVNGGTDTQYFGPGTRLTVL.

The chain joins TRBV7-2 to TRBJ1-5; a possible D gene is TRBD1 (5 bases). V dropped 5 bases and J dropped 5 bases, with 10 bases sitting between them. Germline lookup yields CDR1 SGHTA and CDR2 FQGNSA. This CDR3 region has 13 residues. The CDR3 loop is CASSILTDQPQHF. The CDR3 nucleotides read TGTGCCAGCAGCATCCTGACAGATCAGCCCCAGCATTTT.

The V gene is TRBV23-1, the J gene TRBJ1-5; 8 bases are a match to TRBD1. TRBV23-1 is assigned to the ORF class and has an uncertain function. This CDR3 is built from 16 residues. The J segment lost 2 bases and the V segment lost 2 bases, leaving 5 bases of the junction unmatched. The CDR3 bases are TGCGCCAGCAGTCAACCGACAGGGGACGGCAATCAGCCCCAGCATTTT. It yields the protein CASSQPTGDGNQPQHF.

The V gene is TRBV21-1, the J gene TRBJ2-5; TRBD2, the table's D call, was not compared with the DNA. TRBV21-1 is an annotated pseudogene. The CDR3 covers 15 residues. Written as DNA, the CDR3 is TGTGCCAGCAGCAAAGACTGGAGAGCCCAAGAGACCCAGTACTTC. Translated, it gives CASSKDWRAQETQYF.

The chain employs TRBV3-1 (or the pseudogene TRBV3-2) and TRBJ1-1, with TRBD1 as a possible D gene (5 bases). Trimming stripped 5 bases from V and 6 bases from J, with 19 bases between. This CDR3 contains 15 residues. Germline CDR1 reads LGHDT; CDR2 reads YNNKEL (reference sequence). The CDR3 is CASSARTRRTAEAFF. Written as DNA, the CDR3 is TGTGCCAGCAGCGCACGGACACGTAGGACCGCTGAAGCTTTCTTT.

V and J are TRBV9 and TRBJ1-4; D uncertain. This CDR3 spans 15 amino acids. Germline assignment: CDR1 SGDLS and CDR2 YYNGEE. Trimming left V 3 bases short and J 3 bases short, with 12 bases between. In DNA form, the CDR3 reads TGTGCCAGCAGCGGCGATGGGCAGCCTAATGAAAAACTGTTTTTT. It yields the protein CASSGDGQPNEKLFF.

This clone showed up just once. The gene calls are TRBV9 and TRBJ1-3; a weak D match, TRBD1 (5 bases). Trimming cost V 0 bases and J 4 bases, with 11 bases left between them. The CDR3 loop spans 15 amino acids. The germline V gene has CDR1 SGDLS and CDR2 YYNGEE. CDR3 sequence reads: CASSVGGNDGNTIYF. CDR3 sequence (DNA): TGTGCCAGCAGCGTAGGGGGGAATGACGGAAACACCATATATTTT.

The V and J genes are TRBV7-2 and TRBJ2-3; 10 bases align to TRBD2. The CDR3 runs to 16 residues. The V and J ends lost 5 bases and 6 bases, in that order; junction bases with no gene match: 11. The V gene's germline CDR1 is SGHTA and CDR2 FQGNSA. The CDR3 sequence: CASSPWASGGGDTQYF. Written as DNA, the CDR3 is TGTGCCAGCAGCCCCTGGGCTAGCGGGGGAGGGGATACGCAGTATTTT.

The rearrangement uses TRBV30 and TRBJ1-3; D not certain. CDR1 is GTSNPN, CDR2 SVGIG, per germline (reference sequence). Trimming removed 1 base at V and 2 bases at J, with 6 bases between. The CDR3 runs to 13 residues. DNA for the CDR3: TGTGCCTGGAGTGGAATTGCTGGAAACACCATATATTTT. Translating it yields CAWSGIAGNTIYF.

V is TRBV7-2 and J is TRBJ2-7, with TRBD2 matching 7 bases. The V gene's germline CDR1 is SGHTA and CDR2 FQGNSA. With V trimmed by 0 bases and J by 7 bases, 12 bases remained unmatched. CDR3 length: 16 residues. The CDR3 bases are TGTGCCAGCAGCTTAGCGCGGCGCGGAGTGGGGGGGGAGCAGTACTTC. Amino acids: CASSLARRGVGGEQYF.